A single sample is the source of the 11 T cell receptor beta chains below, sequenced in a study of blood T cells in healthy people across ages. Primed by a sample-barcoded 5' primer and a J-beta primer mix, a second PCR proceeded for about 6 to 12 cycles. TCRdb reprocessed the 5' RACE reads via MiXCR and lists one record per CDR3 protein. The data show 1.5 million to 2 million distinct CDR3 sequences, around half seen once. The sample taken for sequencing was blood. The receptor source for this set is a woman in her 40s in good health.

V usage is TRBV7-2 and J usage is TRBJ2-1; D gene unclear. Germline CDR1 and CDR2: SGHTA and FQGNSA. Trimming left V 3 bases short and J 6 bases short, with 9 bases between. CDR3 size: 13 residues. The CDR3 coding sequence is TGTGCCAGCAGCTTGGCGGACGGCAATGAGCAGTTCTTC. As protein: CASSLADGNEQFF.

The chain recombines TRBV10-3 with TRBJ1-2; 9 bases map to TRBD1. The CDR3 consists of 15 residues. V shed 2 bases, J shed 5 bases, and the junction held 6 bases outside the gene matches. Germline V gene sequence: CDR1 ENHRY, CDR2 SYGVKD. The CDR3 nucleotides read TGTGCCATCAGTGAGGACCGGACAGGGGTTTATGGCTACACCTTC. It codes for CAISEDRTGVYGYTF.

This clonotype came up many times. V is TRBV29-1 and J is TRBJ2-5; D is possibly TRBD1 or TRBD2 (7 bases each). Germline CDR1 reads SQVTM; CDR2 reads ANQGSEA. V gave up 6 bases and J gave up 5 bases, with 13 bases separating them. The CDR3 is made up of 12 amino acids. CDR3 coding DNA: TGCAGCGTAACAGGGGAGGGGGAGACCCAGTACTTC. Translating gives CSVTGEGETQYF.

This clonotype has only a few counts. J is TRBJ2-5 and V is TRBV5-1, with TRBD1 matching 7 bases. Germline lookup yields CDR1 SGHRS and CDR2 YFSETQ. Losses at the gene ends were 6 bases for V and 0 bases for J; bases not matched to a gene: 2. CDR3 length: 13 residues. CDR3 nucleotide sequence: TGCGCCAGCAACACAGGGGACCAAGAGACCCAGTACTTC. Amino acid sequence: CASNTGDQETQYF.

The chain is built from TRBV21-1 and TRBJ2-1; the table's D call, TRBD1, was not checked against the DNA. TRBV21-1 is given as a pseudogene. This CDR3 has 14 amino acids. The chain's CDR3 is CASRPLTAYNEQFF. In DNA form, the CDR3 reads TGTGCCAGCAGACCTCTGACAGCCTACAATGAGCAGTTCTTC.

The rearrangement joins TRBV6-5 to TRBJ1-2; D unclear. Trimming removed 8 bases at V and 5 bases at J, with 15 bases between. This CDR3 contains 13 residues. Per the germline V gene, CDR1 is MNHEY and CDR2 is SVGAGI. CDR3 sequence reads: CASRNSGLYGYTF. CDR3 coding DNA: TGTGCCAGCCGTAACTCGGGGTTATATGGCTACACCTTC.

This clonotype turned up a few times. The chain is built from TRBV4-2 and TRBJ1-4; 7 nucleotides agree with TRBD1. This CDR3 is 15 amino acids long. V was pared by 2 bases and J by 4 bases, with 4 bases of the junction left unmatched. Germline assignment: CDR1 LGHNA and CDR2 YNFKEQ. Written as DNA, the CDR3 is TGTGCCAGCAGCCAACTACAGGGGATTAATGAAAAACTGTTTTTT. Residues: CASSQLQGINEKLFF.

The chain uses TRBV6-5 and TRBJ2-1; D remains ambiguous. The V gene's germline CDR1 is MNHEY and CDR2 SVGAGI. The CDR3 is made up of 14 amino acids. V was pared by 3 bases and J by 6 bases, with 12 bases between. CDR3 sequence: CASSYTLLGNEQFF. The CDR3 nucleotides are TGTGCCAGCAGTTATACCCTCCTGGGCAATGAGCAGTTCTTC.

This clonotype was found once. CDR3 nucleotides: TGCGCCAGCATCAGGGACCCGCCTGACCCCTATGGCTACACCTTC. This encodes CASIRDPPDPYGYTF. The chain recombines TRBV5-1 with TRBJ1-2, with D possibly being TRBD1 (5 bases). Looked up from germline, CDR1 is SGHRS and CDR2 is YFSETQ. The CDR3 is made up of 15 amino acids. V shed 6 bases and J shed 4 bases, with 19 bases lying between them.

The rearrangement joins TRBV7-2 to TRBJ2-5; D is perhaps TRBD2 (6 bases). The CDR3 totals 14 residues. With 7 bases removed from V and 5 bases from J, the gap between germline ends came to 17 bases. Germline CDR1 and CDR2: SGHTA and FQGNSA. In DNA, the CDR3 is TGTGCCAGCACCAAGGTTCACAGCGGGGAGACCCAGTACTTC. Translation: CASTKVHSGETQYF.

This clonotype was seen a few times. V usage is TRBV7-8 and J usage is TRBJ1-2; 7 positions agree with TRBD1. CDR3 length: 15 amino acids. CDR1 and CDR2 from the germline V gene are SGHVS and FQNEAQ. V shed 5 bases and J 4 bases; nucleotides not matched to a gene: 10. The CDR3 protein is CASSPHLQGTYGYTF. The DNA of the CDR3 is TGTGCCAGCAGCCCACATCTACAGGGGACCTATGGCTACACCTTC.